Sequencing of this T cell receptor (beta chain) was carried out in a study of T cell changes during pregnancy in multiple sclerosis. V gave up 5 bases and J gave up 9 bases; unmatched junction bases: 9. The CDR3 loop spans 14 amino acids. The V gene's germline CDR1 is MDHEN and CDR2 SYDVKM. Measured with immunoSEQ multiplex PCR; TCRdb has only the in-frame clones, and not every one. The sample holds some 74,000 clones; roughly 89% are singletons and the top ten take over 3.5%. The sequencing used peripheral blood, collected after pregnancy. The chain recombines TRBV28 with TRBJ2-1, with 8 bases matching TRBD2. The sequence was obtained from a female donor in good health, enrolled as a control in a pregnancy study. The DNA of the CDR3 is TGTGCCAGCAGTCGGGGGGGAGGGGTCCGTGAGCAGTTCTTC. It specifies CASSRGGGVREQFF. Filled out from reference TRBV28 and TRBJ2-1, the complete variable domain reads DVKVTQSSRYLVKRTGEKVFLECVQDMDHENMFWYRQDPGLGLRLIYFSYDVKMKEKGDIPEGYSVSREKKERFSLILESASTNQTSMYLCASSRGGGVREQFFGPGTRLTVL.